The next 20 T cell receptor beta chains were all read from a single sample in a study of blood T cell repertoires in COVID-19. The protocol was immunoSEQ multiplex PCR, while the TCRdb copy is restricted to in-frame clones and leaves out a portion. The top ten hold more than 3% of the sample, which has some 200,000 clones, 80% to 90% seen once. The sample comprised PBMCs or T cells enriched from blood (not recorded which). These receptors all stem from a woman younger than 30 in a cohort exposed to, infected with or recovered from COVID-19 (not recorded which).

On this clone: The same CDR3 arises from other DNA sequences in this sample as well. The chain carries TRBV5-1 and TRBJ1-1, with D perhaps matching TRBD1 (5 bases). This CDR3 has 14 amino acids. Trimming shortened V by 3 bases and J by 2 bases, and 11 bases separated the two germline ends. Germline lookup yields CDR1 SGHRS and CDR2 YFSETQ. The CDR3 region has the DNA TGCGCCAGCAGCTCCACGGGGGGTAACACTGAAGCTTTCTTT. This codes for CASSSTGGNTEAFF.

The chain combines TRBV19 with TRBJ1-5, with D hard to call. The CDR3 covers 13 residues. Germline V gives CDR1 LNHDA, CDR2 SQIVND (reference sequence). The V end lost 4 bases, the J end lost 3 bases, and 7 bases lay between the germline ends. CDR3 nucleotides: TGTGCCAGTAGTACCCTCCTCAATCAGCCCCAGCATTTT. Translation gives CASSTLLNQPQHF.

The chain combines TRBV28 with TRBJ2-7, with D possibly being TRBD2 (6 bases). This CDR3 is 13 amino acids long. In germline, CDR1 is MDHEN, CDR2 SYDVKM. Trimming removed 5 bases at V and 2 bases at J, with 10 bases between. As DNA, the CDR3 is TGTGCCAGCAGTCCTGCGGGGACCTACGAGCAGTACTTC. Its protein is CASSPAGTYEQYF.

CDR3 sequence (DNA): TGTGCCAGCAGTCTAGGGACAGGGGCCAACTATGGCTACACCTTC. As protein: CASSLGTGANYGYTF. The chain combines TRBV27 with TRBJ1-2; TRBD1 matches 10 bases. The CDR3 sequence is 15 residues long. V lost 5 bases to trimming and J lost 2 bases; unmatched junction nucleotides: 5. CDR1 is MNHEY, CDR2 SMNVEV, per germline (reference sequence).

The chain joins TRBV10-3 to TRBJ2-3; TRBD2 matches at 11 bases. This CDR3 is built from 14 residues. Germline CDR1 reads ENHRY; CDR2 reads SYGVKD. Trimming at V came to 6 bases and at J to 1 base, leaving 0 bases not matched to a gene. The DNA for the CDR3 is TGTGCCATCAGGACTAGCGGGGGCACAGATACGCAGTATTTT. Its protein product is CAIRTSGGTDTQYF.

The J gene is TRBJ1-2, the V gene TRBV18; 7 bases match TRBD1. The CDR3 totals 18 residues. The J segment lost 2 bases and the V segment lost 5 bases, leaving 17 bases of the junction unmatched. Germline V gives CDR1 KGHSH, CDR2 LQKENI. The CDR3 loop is CASSIQGKSPGQNYGYTF. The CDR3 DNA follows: TGTGCCAGCTCAATACAAGGGAAGAGCCCGGGACAGAACTATGGCTACACCTTC.

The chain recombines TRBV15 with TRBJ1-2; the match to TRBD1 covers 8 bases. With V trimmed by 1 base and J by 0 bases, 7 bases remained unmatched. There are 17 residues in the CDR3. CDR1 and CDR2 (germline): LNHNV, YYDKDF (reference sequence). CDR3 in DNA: TGTGCCACCAGCAGAGTACCAGGGGGCCGGGCTAACTATGGCTACACCTTC. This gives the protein CATSRVPGGRANYGYTF. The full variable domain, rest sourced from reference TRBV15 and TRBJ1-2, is DAMVIQNPRYQVTQFGKPVTLSCSQTLNHNVMYWYQQKSSQAPKLLFHYYDKDFNNEADTPDNFQSRRPNTSFCFLDIRSPGLGDTAMYLCATSRVPGGRANYGYTFGSGTRLTVV.

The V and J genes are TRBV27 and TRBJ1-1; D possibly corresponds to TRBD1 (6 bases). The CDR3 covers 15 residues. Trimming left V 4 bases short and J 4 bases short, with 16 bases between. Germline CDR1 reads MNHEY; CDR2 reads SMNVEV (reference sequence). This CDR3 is CASSSQAGVSTEAFF. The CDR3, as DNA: TGTGCCAGCAGTTCGCAGGCAGGGGTGTCCACTGAAGCTTTCTTT.

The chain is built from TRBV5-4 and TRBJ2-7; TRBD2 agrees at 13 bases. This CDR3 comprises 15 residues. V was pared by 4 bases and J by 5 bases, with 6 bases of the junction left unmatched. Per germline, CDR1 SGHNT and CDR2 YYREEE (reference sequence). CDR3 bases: TGTGCCAGCAGCAGGGGACTAGCGGGGTGGGACGAGCAGTACTTC. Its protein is CASSRGLAGWDEQYF.

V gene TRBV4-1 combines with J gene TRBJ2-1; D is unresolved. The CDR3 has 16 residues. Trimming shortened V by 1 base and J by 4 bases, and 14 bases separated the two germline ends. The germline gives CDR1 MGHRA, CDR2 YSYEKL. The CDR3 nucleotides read TGCGCCAGCAGCCAAGTTGATATGGTAGTATACAATGAGCAGTTCTTC. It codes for CASSQVDMVVYNEQFF.

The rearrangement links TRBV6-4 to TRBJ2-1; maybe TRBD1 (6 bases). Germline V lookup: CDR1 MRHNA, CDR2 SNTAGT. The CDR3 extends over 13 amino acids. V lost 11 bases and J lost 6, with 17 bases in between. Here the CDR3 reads CAEEDRRRNEQFF. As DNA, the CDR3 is TGTGCCGAGGAGGACAGAAGGCGCAATGAGCAGTTCTTC.

This chain's CDR3 is CSAGLAGVTDTQYF. The CDR3 DNA is TGCAGCGCCGGACTAGCGGGAGTCACAGATACGCAGTATTTT. The genes are TRBV29-1 and TRBJ2-3, with 13 bases fitting TRBD2. This CDR3 comprises 14 residues. J lost 2 bases, V lost 7 bases, and 3 bases had no gene match. CDR1 is SQVTM and CDR2 is ANQGSEA in the germline V gene.

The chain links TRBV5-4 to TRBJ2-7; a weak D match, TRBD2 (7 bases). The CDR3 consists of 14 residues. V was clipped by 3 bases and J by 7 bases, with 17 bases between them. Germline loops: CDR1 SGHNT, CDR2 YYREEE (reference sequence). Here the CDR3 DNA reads TGTGCCAGCAGCTCTGGCGGGGGCGCGGGGGAGCAGTACTTC. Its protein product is CASSSGGGAGEQYF.

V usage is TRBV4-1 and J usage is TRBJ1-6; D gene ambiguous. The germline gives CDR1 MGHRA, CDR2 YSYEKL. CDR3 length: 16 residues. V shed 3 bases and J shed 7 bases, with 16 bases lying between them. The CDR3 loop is CASSQAPGLRNSPLHF. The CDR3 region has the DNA TGCGCCAGCAGCCAGGCCCCCGGTTTGCGGAATTCACCCCTCCACTTT.

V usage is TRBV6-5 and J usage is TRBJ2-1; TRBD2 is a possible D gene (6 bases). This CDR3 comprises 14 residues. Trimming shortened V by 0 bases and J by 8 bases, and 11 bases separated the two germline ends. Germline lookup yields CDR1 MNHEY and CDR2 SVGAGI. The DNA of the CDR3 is TGTGCCAGCAGTTACTCGAGGCGGGGCTATGAGCAGTTCTTC. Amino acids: CASSYSRRGYEQFF.

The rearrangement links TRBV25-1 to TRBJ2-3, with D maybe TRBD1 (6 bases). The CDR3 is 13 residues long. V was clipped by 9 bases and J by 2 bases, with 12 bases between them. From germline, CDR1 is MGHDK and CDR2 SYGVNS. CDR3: CASNQGTTDTQYF. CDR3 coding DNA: TGTGCCAGTAACCAGGGGACCACAGATACGCAGTATTTT.

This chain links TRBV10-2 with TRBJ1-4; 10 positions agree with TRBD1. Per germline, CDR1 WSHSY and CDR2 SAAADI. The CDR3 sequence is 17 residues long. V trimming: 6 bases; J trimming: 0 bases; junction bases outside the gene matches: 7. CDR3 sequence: CASSLGQGFATNEKLFF. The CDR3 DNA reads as TGCGCCAGCAGCCTGGGACAGGGGTTTGCAACTAATGAAAAACTGTTTTTT.

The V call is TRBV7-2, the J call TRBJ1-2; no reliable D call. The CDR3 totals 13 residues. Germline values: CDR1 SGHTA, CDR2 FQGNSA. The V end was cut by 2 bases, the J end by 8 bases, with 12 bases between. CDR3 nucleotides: TGTGCCAGCAGCTTATCCGCAGCGAGCGGCTACACCTTC. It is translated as CASSLSAASGYTF.

The CDR3, as DNA: TGCGCCAGCAGCTCTAACCCGGGACAGGGGAACGAAAAACTGTTTTTT. The encoded protein is CASSSNPGQGNEKLFF. V usage is TRBV5-1 and J usage is TRBJ1-4; 10 nucleotides match TRBD1. CDR1 is SGHRS, CDR2 YFSETQ, per germline. The V and J ends lost 3 bases and 8 bases, in that order; junction bases with no gene match: 10. The CDR3 consists of 16 residues.

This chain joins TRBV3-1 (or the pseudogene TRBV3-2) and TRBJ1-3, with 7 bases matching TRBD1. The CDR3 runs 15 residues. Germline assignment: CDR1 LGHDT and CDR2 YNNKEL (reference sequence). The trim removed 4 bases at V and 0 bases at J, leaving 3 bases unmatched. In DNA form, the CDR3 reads TGTGCCAGCAGCCCAGGGGGAACCTCTGGAAACACCATATATTTT. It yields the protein CASSPGGTSGNTIYF.